This entry lists 25 T cell receptor beta chains sequenced from one sample in a study of blood T cell repertoires in COVID-19. TCRdb's copy holds only in-frame clones and misses some; the assay was immunoSEQ multiplex PCR. The sample holds about 220,000 clones, around three quarters seen once. The sample consisted of peripheral blood. These receptors all come from a woman in her 70s with acute or convalescent COVID-19.

The table lists this clone with a count of one. The gene calls are TRBV10-1 and TRBJ2-1; 8 bases fit TRBD2. Germline V gives CDR1 WNHNN, CDR2 SYGVQD (reference sequence). The CDR3 runs to 16 residues. Unmatched junction bases numbered 9, after V lost 5 bases and J lost 3 bases. CDR3 in DNA: TGCGCCAGCAGTCAGAGTCCACGGGGGGGCTACAATGAGCAGTTCTTC. Residues: CASSQSPRGGYNEQFF.

The CDR3 sequence is CASSLHSGGPNEQFF. The CDR3 DNA is TGTGCCAGCAGTCTACACTCGGGGGGGCCGAATGAGCAGTTCTTC. This chain joins TRBV6-2 or TRBV6-3 and TRBJ2-1; 8 bases align to TRBD2. CDR3 length: 15 amino acids. With 5 bases clipped from V and 7 bases from J, the junction kept 10 bases outside the gene matches. Germline lookup yields CDR1 MNHEY and CDR2 SVGEGT.

The rearrangement joins TRBV11-2 to TRBJ2-3; possible D gene TRBD2, 5 bases. Germline V gives CDR1 SGHAT, CDR2 FQNNGV. V was pared by 6 bases and J by 7 bases, with 20 bases between. The CDR3 length is 15 residues. The CDR3 here is CASSPDLGLSYTQYF. The DNA of the CDR3 is TGTGCCAGCAGTCCGGACTTAGGGTTATCGTATACGCAGTATTTT.

Only a few counts were recorded for this clone. DNA for the CDR3: TGTGCCAGCAGCTTAGTTGGTAGGAGGCCTTCCCGTTACGAGCAGTACTTC. This gives the protein CASSLVGRRPSRYEQYF. The chain couples TRBV11-3 to TRBJ2-7; tentative D call: TRBD2 (5 bases). The CDR3 contains 17 residues. Trimming cost V 1 base and J 4 bases, with 20 bases left between them. The germline CDR1 and CDR2 sequences are SGHNT and YENEEA.

V usage is TRBV19 and J usage is TRBJ2-1; 7 bases align to TRBD2. Per the germline V gene, CDR1 is LNHDA and CDR2 is SQIVND (reference sequence). Unmatched junction bases numbered 8, after V lost 5 bases and J lost 10 bases. The CDR3 runs 13 residues. For the CDR3, the DNA is TGTGCCAGTAGTGGACTAGGTCTCAAAGAGCAGTTCTTC. It specifies CASSGLGLKEQFF.

This chain uses TRBV10-1 with TRBJ1-5; the D is unclear. Germline values: CDR1 WNHNN, CDR2 SYGVQD (reference sequence). The length of the CDR3 is 12 residues. Deletions cut 2 bases from V and 8 bases from J, with 7 bases between. The chain's CDR3 is CASSETSEPQHF. Written as DNA, the CDR3 is TGCGCCAGCAGTGAGACGTCGGAGCCCCAGCATTTT.

J is TRBJ2-7 and V is TRBV7-2; 9 bases line up with TRBD1. Germline V lookup: CDR1 SGHTA, CDR2 FQGNSA. CDR3 size: 15 residues. V was clipped by 6 bases and J by 5 bases; unmatched bases: 11. CDR3 residues: CASSSLGQGRNEQYF. CDR3 nucleotides: TGTGCCAGCAGTTCCCTTGGACAGGGGAGAAACGAGCAGTACTTC.

This clone was recorded only once. The rearrangement uses TRBV7-6 and TRBJ2-3; the match to TRBD2 covers 12 bases. Trimming cost V 4 bases and J 4 bases; bases outside gene matches: 6. The germline V gene has CDR1 SGHVS and CDR2 FNYEAQ. The CDR3 totals 16 residues. The CDR3 spells CASSSEGLAGSDTQYF. CDR3 DNA: TGTGCCAGCAGCTCAGAGGGACTAGCGGGTTCAGATACGCAGTATTTT.

Concerning this clone: Other DNA sequences in the sample encode the same CDR3. This sequence joins TRBV9 and TRBJ1-3; 7 bases line up with TRBD1. Germline assignment: CDR1 SGDLS and CDR2 YYNGEE. After removal of 0 bases from V and 4 bases from J, the junction contained 4 bases not matched to a gene. The CDR3 covers 15 residues. The CDR3 loop is CASSVGGTAGNTIYF. CDR3 nucleotides: TGTGCCAGCAGCGTAGGGGGGACAGCGGGAAACACCATATATTTT.

The V and J genes are TRBV3-1 (or the pseudogene TRBV3-2) and TRBJ2-3; no reliable D call. Trimming removed 4 bases at V and 5 bases at J, with 4 bases between. Germline V gene data show CDR1 as LGHDT and CDR2 as YNNKEL (reference sequence). This CDR3 contains 11 residues. This CDR3 is CASSLLDTQYF. Here the CDR3 DNA reads TGTGCCAGCAGCCTACTAGATACGCAGTATTTT.

The chain uses TRBV10-3 and TRBJ2-5, with D possibly matching TRBD1 (6 bases). V was clipped by 0 bases and J by 2 bases, with 13 bases between them. Germline V gene data show CDR1 as ENHRY and CDR2 as SYGVKD. The CDR3 loop spans 16 amino acids. CDR3 amino acids: CAISESAGRGQETQYF. The CDR3 nucleotides are TGTGCCATCAGTGAGTCGGCGGGCAGGGGTCAAGAGACCCAGTACTTC.

The chain employs TRBV18 and TRBJ2-2, with 7 bases identical to TRBD1. This CDR3 is built from 14 residues. The V and J ends lost 7 bases and 2 bases, in that order; junction bases with no gene match: 4. Germline CDR1 reads KGHSH; CDR2 reads LQKENI. The CDR3 DNA follows: TGTGCCAGCTATGAGGGGGCCAACACCGGGGAGCTGTTTTTT. Translation gives CASYEGANTGELFF.

The J gene is TRBJ1-2, the V gene TRBV2, with 9 bases aligning to TRBD1. CDR1 and CDR2 (germline): SNHLY, FYNNEI. The J segment lost 2 bases and the V segment lost 6 bases, leaving 4 bases of the junction unmatched. The CDR3 is 14 residues long. CDR3 coding DNA: TGTGCCAGCAGCCGGGACAGGGTAAACTATGGCTACACCTTC. Its protein is CASSRDRVNYGYTF.

The V gene is TRBV29-1, the J gene TRBJ2-2; 7 bases line up with TRBD2. This CDR3 comprises 14 residues. With 7 bases clipped from V and 7 bases from J, the junction kept 12 bases outside the gene matches. Looked up from germline, CDR1 is SQVTM and CDR2 is ANQGSEA. The CDR3: CSAPRGREGGELFF. CDR3 nucleotide sequence: TGCAGCGCCCCCCGGGGGAGGGAAGGCGGGGAGCTGTTTTTT.

This chain links TRBV11-2 with TRBJ1-2; D is undetermined. The germline gives CDR1 SGHAT, CDR2 FQNNGV. The V end was cut by 3 bases, the J end by 5 bases, with 13 bases between. CDR3 length equals 14 residues. CDR3: CASSLFLGPYGYTF. CDR3 in DNA: TGTGCCAGCAGCTTGTTTCTCGGTCCGTATGGCTACACCTTC.

This clone appeared a few times. The rearrangement links TRBV6-4 to TRBJ2-7; a possible D gene is TRBD1 (6 bases). Germline-derived CDR1 and CDR2 are MRHNA and SNTAGT. This CDR3 has 11 amino acids. The CDR3 sequence: CASSGEGQNFV. The CDR3 DNA reads TGTGCCAGCAGTGGGGAAGGACAGAATTTTGTC.

The chain carries TRBV19 and TRBJ2-2; TRBD2 might be the D (6 bases). The V end was cut by 6 bases, the J end by 2 bases, with 10 bases between. Germline lookup yields CDR1 LNHDA and CDR2 SQIVND (reference sequence). The CDR3 runs 14 residues. The CDR3 sequence is CASRGTGNTGELFF. The CDR3 nucleotides are TGTGCCAGTAGAGGGACTGGTAACACCGGGGAGCTGTTTTTT.

This rearrangement joins TRBV27 to TRBJ1-2, with 10 nucleotides matching TRBD1. This CDR3 has 18 residues. CDR1 and CDR2 from the germline V gene are MNHEY and SMNVEV (reference sequence). V trimming: 5 bases; J trimming: 4 bases; junction bases outside the gene matches: 16. The CDR3 spells CASSPDPGTGAVLYGYTF. The CDR3 DNA is TGTGCCAGCAGTCCGGACCCCGGGACAGGGGCCGTCCTCTATGGCTACACCTTC.

The V gene is TRBV7-9, the J gene TRBJ1-5, with D unclear. Deletions cut 1 base from V and 4 bases from J, with 5 bases between. The germline V gene encodes CDR1 SEHNR and CDR2 FQNEAQ (reference sequence). This CDR3 has 13 residues. The CDR3 bases are TGTGCCAGCAGCTTAGTCGCGAATCAGCCCCAGCATTTT. Its protein is CASSLVANQPQHF.

The CDR3: CASSPTGFRGGNNEQFF. CDR3 DNA sequence: TGTGCCAGCAGCCCGACGGGCTTTCGGGGGGGGAACAATGAGCAGTTCTTC. The genes are TRBV7-9 and TRBJ2-1; 8 nucleotides agree with TRBD2. Germline trimming cut 5 bases from V and 5 bases from J; bases unmatched to any gene: 14. Germline V gene sequence: CDR1 SEHNR, CDR2 FQNEAQ (reference sequence). There are 17 residues in the CDR3.

In its sample, this clone was seen once. The chain is built from TRBV18 and TRBJ1-1; 7 positions agree with TRBD1. With V trimmed by 3 bases and J by 8 bases, 3 bases remained unmatched. Per the germline V gene, CDR1 is KGHSH and CDR2 is LQKENI. This CDR3 comprises 12 residues. For the CDR3, the DNA is TGTGCCAGCTCACCGAGACAGGGAGAAGCTTTCTTT. Encoded protein: CASSPRQGEAFF.

The genes are TRBV7-9 and TRBJ2-3; D remains ambiguous. Trimming shortened V by 4 bases and J by 4 bases, and 9 bases separated the two germline ends. Germline V gene sequence: CDR1 SEHNR, CDR2 FQNEAQ (reference sequence). This CDR3 is 13 amino acids long. The DNA for the CDR3 is TGTGCCAGCAGCTCCTACTTTGCAGATACGCAGTATTTT. Its protein is CASSSYFADTQYF.

The CDR3 loop is CASSPSRTPGTVSSYEQYF. CDR3 DNA: TGTGCCAGCAGCCCCTCAAGGACACCCGGGACAGTAAGCTCCTACGAGCAGTACTTC. The chain recombines TRBV6-2 or TRBV6-3 with TRBJ2-7; 7 nucleotides agree with TRBD1. This CDR3 has 19 residues. Germline V gene sequence: CDR1 MNHEY, CDR2 SVGEGT. With 6 bases clipped from V and 0 bases from J, the junction kept 20 bases outside the gene matches.

The rearrangement uses TRBV30 and TRBJ2-1; tentatively, D is TRBD2 (5 bases). The CDR3 length is 14 residues. Germline V CDR1 and CDR2: GTSNPN, SVGIG (reference sequence). The V end lost 4 bases, the J end lost 5 bases, and 15 bases lay between the germline ends. CDR3 nucleotide sequence: TGTGCCTGGACCGGGATTTCCCTAAACAATGAGCAGTTCTTC. Protein product: CAWTGISLNNEQFF.

The gene calls are TRBV19 and TRBJ1-5; no clear D. Germline CDR1 reads LNHDA; CDR2 reads SQIVND (reference sequence). V lost 7 bases and J lost 3, with 13 bases in between. This CDR3 spans 14 amino acids. In nucleotides, the CDR3 is TGTGCCAGTAATGGGAGAGGAGACAATCAGCCCCAGCATTTT. This translates into CASNGRGDNQPQHF.